These T cell receptor beta chains were read from a single sample in a study of shared clonotypes between healthy human individuals. Libraries were prepared by immunoSEQ multiplex PCR; TCRdb keeps only in-frame clonotypes and omits some of them. The table lists roughly 760,000 clones, roughly 70% of them singletons. Sequences were obtained from memory CD4+ T cells sorted from blood. These receptors were obtained from a woman younger than 45 in good health. The CDR3 runs from the conserved cysteine through the conserved F or W. The D gene is left open where the match is weak. Clone size, where shown, is once, few, many, or a class for clones that have expanded.

CDR3 DNA | CDR3 protein | D gene | V gene | clone size | J gene
TGTGCCACCAGCAGAGATAAGAGTGACTTCGGGCGTACCTACGAGCAGTACTTC | CATSRDKSDFGRTYEQYF | NA | TRBV15 | NA | TRBJ2-7
TGTGCCAGCTCACCGACCTTGGGCTATGGTTCGCATGAGCAGTTCTTC | CASSPTLGYGSHEQFF | NA | TRBV18 | NA | TRBJ2-1
TGTGCCAGCACCTGGGGGCCCCCGACGGATGAGCAGTTCTTC | CASTWGPPTDEQFF | NA | TRBV2 | NA | TRBJ2-1
TGTGCCAGCCAGGCTCTATCCGGCTACAATGAGCAGTTCTTC | CASQALSGYNEQFF | NA | TRBV28 | NA | TRBJ2-1
TGTGCCAGCAGCTTAAACTACCTAAGCACAGATACGCAGTATTTT | CASSLNYLSTDTQYF | NA | TRBV7-2 | many | TRBJ2-3
TGTGCCAGCAGACGAGTCGGGACAGGGGGCTCGGGGACTGAAGCTTTCTTT | CASRRVGTGGSGTEAFF | TRBD1 | TRBV27 | NA | TRBJ1-1
TGTGCCTGGAGTCCCCGGGACAGGTATTACAATGAGCAGTTCTTC | CAWSPRDRYYNEQFF | TRBD1 | TRBV30 | NA | TRBJ2-1
TGTGCCAGCAGTTTCTGGGGACAGACCTACGAGCAGTACTTC | CASSFWGQTYEQYF | TRBD1 | TRBV27 | few | TRBJ2-7
TGTGCCAGCAGCGTAGGCAGGGACGAAAAACTGTTTTTT | CASSVGRDEKLFF | NA | TRBV9 | NA | TRBJ1-4
TGCAGCGTATGGACTAGCGGTTTTGTTGCGACGCAGTATTTT | CSVWTSGFVATQYF | TRBD2 | TRBV29-1 | NA | TRBJ2-3
TGTGCCAGCAGCACGGGACTAGCGGGAGATACTGAGCAGTTCTTC | CASSTGLAGDTEQFF | TRBD2 | TRBV7-8 | NA | TRBJ2-1
TGCGCCAGCAGCCCAGCGGAGGCTGAGTACGAGCAGTACTTC | CASSPAEAEYEQYF | NA | TRBV5-1 | NA | TRBJ2-7
TGTGCCATCAGTGAAGGAGGTAGCAATCAGCCCCAGCATTTT | CAISEGGSNQPQHF | NA | TRBV10-3 | NA | TRBJ1-5
TGTGCCAGCAGTTACTCGGGGGCCGCGGGTGAAAAACTGTTTTTT | CASSYSGAAGEKLFF | NA | TRBV6-5 | NA | TRBJ1-4
TGCGCCAGCAGCTTGGGCTGGGACGCCAGCTACGAGCAGTACTTC | CASSLGWDASYEQYF | NA | TRBV5-1 | NA | TRBJ2-7
TGTGCCAGCAGCTTTGGGGGCAGGACTAGACGCTTTACGCAGTATTTT | CASSFGGRTRRFTQYF | NA | TRBV7-6 | NA | TRBJ2-3
TGTGCCAGCAGGCGGAGGACAGGGAACACCGGGGAGCTGTTTTTT | CASRRRTGNTGELFF | TRBD1 | TRBV11-1 | NA | TRBJ2-2
TGTGCCAGCAAGGAGGTTGAAAAACTGTTTTTT | CASKEVEKLFF | NA | TRBV2 | few | TRBJ1-4
TGTGCCAGCAGCATCGGGGGGCCTACTAACTATGGCTACACCTTC | CASSIGGPTNYGYTF | NA | TRBV28 | few | TRBJ1-2
TGTGCCAGCAGTTACTCGATCGGGACGGCCTACGAGCAGTACTTC | CASSYSIGTAYEQYF | NA | TRBV6-5 | NA | TRBJ2-7
TGTGCCAGCAGTTTCCGGGGTATGGAGGAAAAACTGTTTTTT | CASSFRGMEEKLFF | NA | TRBV27 | NA | TRBJ1-4
TGTGCCAGCAGCAGTCCGGGGAGAGCTTTCTTT | CASSSPGRAFF | NA | TRBV14 | NA | TRBJ1-1
TGTGCCAGCAGCTCCTGGGTCAGGGGGAAAGAGACCCAGTACTTC | CASSSWVRGKETQYF | TRBD1 | TRBV7-9 | NA | TRBJ2-5
TGTGCCAGCAGCAAGGACAGGGGTATCTATGGCTACACCTTC | CASSKDRGIYGYTF | TRBD1 | TRBV5-6 | NA | TRBJ1-2
TGCAGCGTCAGGACAGGGCCCCTGAACACTGAAGCTTTCTTT | CSVRTGPLNTEAFF | TRBD1 | TRBV29-1 | once | TRBJ1-1
TGTGCCTGGAGAGCCGGGACAGGGAACACCGGGGAGCTGTTTTTT | CAWRAGTGNTGELFF | TRBD1 | TRBV30 | NA | TRBJ2-2
TGCAGACAGACAGGGGGCCTTGAAAAACTGTTTTTT | CRQTGGLEKLFF | TRBD1 | TRBV29-1 | NA | TRBJ1-4
TGTGCCAGCAGCTTAGTCACGCTGGGAATGAGCTCCTACAATGAGCAGTTCTTC | CASSLVTLGMSSYNEQFF | NA | TRBV7-9 | once | TRBJ2-1
TGTGCCATCAGTGACCAATTTAGACAGGTTGATGGCTACACCTTC | CAISDQFRQVDGYTF | NA | TRBV10-3 | NA | TRBJ1-2
TGCAGCGTTGTACGGGTTAACGATGAGCAGTTCTTC | CSVVRVNDEQFF | NA | TRBV29-1 | NA | TRBJ2-1
TGTGCCAGCAGTCAGGGGAGCAATCAGCCCCAGCATTTT | CASSQGSNQPQHF | NA | TRBV6-5 | NA | TRBJ1-5
TGTGCCAGCAGCCTCCAGGGTGGGCAGTTCTTC | CASSLQGGQFF | NA | TRBV11-2 | NA | TRBJ2-1
TGTGCCAGCAGTGAAGGGAGGGGAAATGAAAAACTGTTTTTT | CASSEGRGNEKLFF | NA | TRBV2 | few | TRBJ1-4
TGCGCCAGCTCCCCAGGGTACAATGAGCAGTTCTTC | CASSPGYNEQFF | NA | TRBV10-1 | NA | TRBJ2-1
TGCGCCAGCAGCCAGGAGGGGGAGGGCGACGAGCAGTACTTC | CASSQEGEGDEQYF | NA | TRBV5-1 | NA | TRBJ2-7
TGTGCCAGCAGCTTAAGGTTCAGTGGGGCCGGGGAGCTGTTTTTT | CASSLRFSGAGELFF | NA | TRBV7-8 | NA | TRBJ2-2
TGTGCCAGCACCCCCTGGGGCAGGGGTTCCCACGAGCAGTACTTC | CASTPWGRGSHEQYF | NA | TRBV27 | NA | TRBJ2-7
TGCGCCAGCAGCCAAGATCCGAGGGGGCGAACAATGAACACTGAAGCTTTCTTT | CASSQDPRGRTMNTEAFF | TRBD1 | TRBV4-1 | NA | TRBJ1-1
TGTGCCAGCAAGACAGGGGACTACACCGGGGAGCTGTTTTTT | CASKTGDYTGELFF | TRBD1 | TRBV2 | NA | TRBJ2-2
TGTGCCAGCAGCCCCCGTGGACGTAGATATAGCAATCAGCCCCAGCATTTT | CASSPRGRRYSNQPQHF | NA | TRBV7-2 | NA | TRBJ1-5
TGTGCCAGCACTACGGACAGGGGAAGCAACTATGGCTACACCTTC | CASTTDRGSNYGYTF | TRBD1 | TRBV2 | once | TRBJ1-2
TGTGCCAGCAGCACAAAAGGGGGACAGGGAAGGCCTTATGGCTACACCTTC | CASSTKGGQGRPYGYTF | NA | TRBV21-1 | NA | TRBJ1-2
TGCGCCAGCAGCTTGTCCGGGAGGGCCGGCACAGATACGCAGTATTTT | CASSLSGRAGTDTQYF | TRBD2 | TRBV5-1 | NA | TRBJ2-3
TGTGCCAGCTCACCCGGGCGGGGGAGCACTGAAGCTTTCTTT | CASSPGRGSTEAFF | NA | TRBV18 | NA | TRBJ1-1
TGTGCCAGCAGCTTGAGCGGAAACGCCGTCTACGAGCAGTACTTC | CASSLSGNAVYEQYF | NA | TRBV7-2 | NA | TRBJ2-7
TGTGCCAGCAGCAACTATAATTCCTACGAGCAGTACTTC | CASSNYNSYEQYF | NA | TRBV5-8 | few | TRBJ2-7
TGCAGCACTCGGACTAGCATACGGACTCTCACAGATACGCAGTATTTT | CSTRTSIRTLTDTQYF | TRBD2 | TRBV29-1 | NA | TRBJ2-3
TGTGCCAGCAGCCACCCGGGACTAGCTCACAATGAGCAGTTCTTC | CASSHPGLAHNEQFF | TRBD2 | TRBV5-4 | NA | TRBJ2-1
TGTGCCAGCAGCTTAGACCTGACTCCCCCCTACGAGCAGTACTTC | CASSLDLTPPYEQYF | NA | TRBV11-2 | NA | TRBJ2-7
TGTGCCTGGAGTTCCCGGGACAGGAGACCCTACGAGCAGTACTTC | CAWSSRDRRPYEQYF | TRBD1 | TRBV30 | NA | TRBJ2-7
TGTGCCATCGGGAGGGACAATGAGCAGTTCTTC | CAIGRDNEQFF | TRBD2 | TRBV10-3 | NA | TRBJ2-1
TGTGCCAGCAGCTTCCAGGGGCCCTACGAGCAGTACTTC | CASSFQGPYEQYF | NA | TRBV5-5 | NA | TRBJ2-7
TGTGCCAGTGCACTAGCGGGACTCACAGATACGCAGTATTTT | CASALAGLTDTQYF | TRBD2 | TRBV19 | NA | TRBJ2-3
TGTGCCAGCAGCTTAGCGTACAGGGGGCCAAGCGAAGCTTTCTTT | CASSLAYRGPSEAFF | TRBD1 | TRBV7-9 | NA | TRBJ1-1
TGTGCCAGCAGTGCCAGGCGAGATACGCAGTATTTT | CASSARRDTQYF | NA | TRBV25-1 | many | TRBJ2-3
TGTGCCAGCAGTCGGGACAGGGTTGGAGGCTACACCTTC | CASSRDRVGGYTF | TRBD1 | TRBV6-5 | few | TRBJ1-2
TGTGCCACCAGCAGTGGGTTCAGGGTGAGAAATCAGCCCCAGCATTTT | CATSSGFRVRNQPQHF | NA | TRBV15 | NA | TRBJ1-5